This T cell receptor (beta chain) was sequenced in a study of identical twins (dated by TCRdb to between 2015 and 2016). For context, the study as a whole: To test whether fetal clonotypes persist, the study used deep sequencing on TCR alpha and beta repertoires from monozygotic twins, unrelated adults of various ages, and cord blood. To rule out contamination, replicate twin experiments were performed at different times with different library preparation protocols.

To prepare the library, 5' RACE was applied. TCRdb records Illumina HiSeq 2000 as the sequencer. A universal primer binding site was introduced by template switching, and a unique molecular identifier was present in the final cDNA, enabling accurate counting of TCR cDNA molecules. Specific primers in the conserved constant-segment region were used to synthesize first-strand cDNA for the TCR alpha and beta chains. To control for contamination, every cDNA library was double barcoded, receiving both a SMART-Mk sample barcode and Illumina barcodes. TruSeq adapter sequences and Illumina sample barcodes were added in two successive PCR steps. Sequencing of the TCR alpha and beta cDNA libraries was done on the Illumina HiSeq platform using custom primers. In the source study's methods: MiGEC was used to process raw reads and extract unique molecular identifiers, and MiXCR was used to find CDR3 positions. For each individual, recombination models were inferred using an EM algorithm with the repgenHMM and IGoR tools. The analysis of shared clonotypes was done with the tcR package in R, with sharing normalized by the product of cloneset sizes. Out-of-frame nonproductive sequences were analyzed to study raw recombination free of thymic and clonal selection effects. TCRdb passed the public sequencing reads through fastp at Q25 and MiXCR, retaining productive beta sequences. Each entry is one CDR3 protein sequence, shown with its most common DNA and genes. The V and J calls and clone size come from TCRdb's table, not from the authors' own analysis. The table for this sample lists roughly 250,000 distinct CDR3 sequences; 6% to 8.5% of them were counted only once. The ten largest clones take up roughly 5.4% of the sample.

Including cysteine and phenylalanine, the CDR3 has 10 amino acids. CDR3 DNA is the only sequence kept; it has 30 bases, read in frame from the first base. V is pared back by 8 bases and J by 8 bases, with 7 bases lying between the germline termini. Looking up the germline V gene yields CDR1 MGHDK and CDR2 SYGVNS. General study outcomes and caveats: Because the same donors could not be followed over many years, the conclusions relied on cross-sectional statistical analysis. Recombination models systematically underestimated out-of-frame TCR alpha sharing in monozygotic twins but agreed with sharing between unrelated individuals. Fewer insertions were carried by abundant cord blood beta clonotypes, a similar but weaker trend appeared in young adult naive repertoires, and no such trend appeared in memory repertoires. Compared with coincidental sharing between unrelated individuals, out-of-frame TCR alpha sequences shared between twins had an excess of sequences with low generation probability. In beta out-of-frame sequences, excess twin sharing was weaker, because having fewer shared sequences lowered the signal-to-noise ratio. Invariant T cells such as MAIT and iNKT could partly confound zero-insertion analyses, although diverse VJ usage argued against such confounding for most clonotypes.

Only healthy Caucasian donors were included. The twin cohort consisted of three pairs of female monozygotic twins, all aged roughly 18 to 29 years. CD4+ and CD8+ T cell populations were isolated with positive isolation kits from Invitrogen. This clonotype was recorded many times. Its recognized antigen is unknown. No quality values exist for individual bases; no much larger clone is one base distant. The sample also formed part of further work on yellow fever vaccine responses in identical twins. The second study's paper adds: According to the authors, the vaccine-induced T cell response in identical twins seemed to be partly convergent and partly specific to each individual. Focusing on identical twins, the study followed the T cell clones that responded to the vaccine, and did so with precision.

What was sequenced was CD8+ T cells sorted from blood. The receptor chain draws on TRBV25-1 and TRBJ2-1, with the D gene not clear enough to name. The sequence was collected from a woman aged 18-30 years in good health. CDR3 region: CASQLDEQFF. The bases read TGTGCCAGCCAATTGGATGAGCAGTTCTTC.